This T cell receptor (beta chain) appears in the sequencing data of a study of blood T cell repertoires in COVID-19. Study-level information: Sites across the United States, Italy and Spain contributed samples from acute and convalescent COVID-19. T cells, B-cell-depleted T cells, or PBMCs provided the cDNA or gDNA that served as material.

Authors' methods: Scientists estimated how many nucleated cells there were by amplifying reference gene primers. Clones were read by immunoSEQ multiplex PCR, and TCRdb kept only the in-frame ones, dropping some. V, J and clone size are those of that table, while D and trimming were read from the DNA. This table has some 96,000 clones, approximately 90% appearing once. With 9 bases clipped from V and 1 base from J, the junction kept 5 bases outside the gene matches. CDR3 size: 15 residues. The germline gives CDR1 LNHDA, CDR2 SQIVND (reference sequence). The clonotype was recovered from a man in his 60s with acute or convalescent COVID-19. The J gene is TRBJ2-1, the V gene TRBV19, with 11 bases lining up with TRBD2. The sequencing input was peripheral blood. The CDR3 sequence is CASQGLADSYNEQFF. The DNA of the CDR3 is TGTGCCAGCCAGGGACTAGCGGATTCCTACAATGAGCAGTTCTTC.